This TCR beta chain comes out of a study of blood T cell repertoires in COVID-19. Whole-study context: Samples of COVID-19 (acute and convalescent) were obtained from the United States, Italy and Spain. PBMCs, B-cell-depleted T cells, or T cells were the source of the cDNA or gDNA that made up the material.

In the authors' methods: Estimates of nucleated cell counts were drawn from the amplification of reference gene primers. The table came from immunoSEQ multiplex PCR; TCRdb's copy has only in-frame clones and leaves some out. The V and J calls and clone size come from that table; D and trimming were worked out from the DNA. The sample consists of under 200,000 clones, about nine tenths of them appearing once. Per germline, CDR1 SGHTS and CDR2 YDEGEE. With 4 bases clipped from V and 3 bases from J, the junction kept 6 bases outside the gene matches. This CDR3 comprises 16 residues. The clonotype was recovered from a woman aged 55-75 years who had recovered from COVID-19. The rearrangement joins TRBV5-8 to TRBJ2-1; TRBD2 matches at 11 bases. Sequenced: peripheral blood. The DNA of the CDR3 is TGTGCCAGCAGCCCGAGGGGACTAGCGGACTACAATGAGCAGTTCTTC. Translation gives CASSPRGLADYNEQFF.